Following are 5 T cell receptor beta chains from one sample sequenced in a study of blood T cell repertoires in COVID-19. Some clones are missing from TCRdb's copy, which holds only in-frame ones; the method was immunoSEQ multiplex PCR. The data contain 200,000 to 300,000 clones, around four fifths of them seen just once; the ten biggest clones take up 4% to 5%. What was sequenced was peripheral blood. Source of these receptors: a man in his sixties with acute or convalescent COVID-19.

In this sample, this clone turned up a few times. This chain uses TRBV30 with TRBJ1-3; possible D gene TRBD1, 5 bases. CDR3 length: 13 amino acids. The germline V and J ends were trimmed by 3 bases and 9 bases, with 15 bases remaining between them. The germline CDR1 and CDR2 sequences are GTSNPN and SVGIG (reference sequence). The CDR3 spells CAWSTAGGFTIYF. DNA for the CDR3: TGTGCCTGGAGCACTGCTGGGGGGTTCACCATATATTTT.

The rearrangement joins TRBV5-1 to TRBJ2-7, with TRBD2 matching over 11 bases. CDR1 is SGHRS, CDR2 YFSETQ, per germline. Unmatched junction bases numbered 7, after V lost 1 base and J lost 7 bases. The CDR3 contains 15 residues. CDR3 residues: CASSLRLAGTDEQYF. CDR3 in DNA: TGCGCCAGCAGCTTGCGACTAGCGGGGACAGATGAGCAGTACTTC.

V is TRBV11-2 and J is TRBJ2-2, with D possibly being TRBD1 (7 bases). Trimming took off 5 bases at V and 8 bases at J, with 15 bases between the two ends. CDR1 is SGHAT and CDR2 is FQNNGV in the germline V gene. This CDR3 contains 14 residues. CDR3 DNA: TGTGCCAGCAGCGCCAGACAGGGAGGAGGGGAGCTGTTTTTT. Its translation: CASSARQGGGELFF.

The J gene is TRBJ2-1, the V gene TRBV9, with 13 bases identical to TRBD2. Germline-derived CDR1 and CDR2 are SGDLS and YYNGEE. CDR3 size: 16 residues. J lost 7 bases, V lost 3 bases, and 7 bases had no gene match. The CDR3 DNA sequence: TGTGCCAGCAGCGCACCGGGACTAGCGGGGATGAATGAGCAGTTCTTC. It is translated as CASSAPGLAGMNEQFF.

V and J are TRBV6-6 and TRBJ1-4; D uncertain. V lost 2 bases to trimming and J lost 8 bases, with 15 bases between them. The CDR3 extends over 15 amino acids. Germline V gene data show CDR1 as MNHNY and CDR2 as SVGAGI (reference sequence). The CDR3 spells CASSYREVLAEKLFF. In DNA form, the CDR3 reads TGTGCCAGCAGTTACAGGGAGGTTCTTGCCGAAAAACTGTTTTTT.